This T cell receptor beta chain is drawn from a study of T cell repertoires and HLA-DP antigens. The protocol was immunoSEQ multiplex PCR, while the TCRdb copy is restricted to in-frame clones and leaves out a portion. The table lists 65,000 to 95,000 clones, 80% of them singletons. With respect to this clone: Its matching antigen is unknown.

The sequencing input was CD4+ T cells from PBMCs. The clonotype originates from a man between 60 and 75 years old in good health and CMV-seronegative.

CDR3 amino acids: CASIFVGRLNYGYTF. As DNA, the CDR3 is TGTGCCAGCATCTTCGTTGGGAGGCTTAACTATGGCTACACCTTC. The V and J genes are TRBV6-1 and TRBJ1-2; D is undetermined. CDR3 length: 15 amino acids. V lost 7 bases and J lost 1, with 16 bases in between. Germline V gene data show CDR1 as MNHNS and CDR2 as SASEGT.